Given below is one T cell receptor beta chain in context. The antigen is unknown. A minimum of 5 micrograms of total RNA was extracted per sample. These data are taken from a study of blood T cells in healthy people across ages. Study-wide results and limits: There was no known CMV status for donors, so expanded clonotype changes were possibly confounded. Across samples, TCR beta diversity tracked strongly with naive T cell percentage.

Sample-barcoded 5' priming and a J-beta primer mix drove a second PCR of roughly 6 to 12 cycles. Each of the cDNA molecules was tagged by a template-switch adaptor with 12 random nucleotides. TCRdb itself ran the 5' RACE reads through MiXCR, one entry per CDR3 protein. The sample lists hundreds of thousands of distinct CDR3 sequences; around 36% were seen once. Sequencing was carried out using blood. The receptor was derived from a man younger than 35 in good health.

CDR3 coding DNA: TGTGCCAGCAGCGATCGACTAGCGGAGCTCCGTACGCAGTATTTT. It codes for CASSDRLAELRTQYF. The chain couples TRBV7-4 to TRBJ2-3; 9 nucleotides agree with TRBD2. This CDR3 has 15 residues. V was clipped by 5 bases and J by 8 bases; unmatched bases: 11. Germline CDR1 reads SGHVT; CDR2 reads SQSDAQ.